This T cell receptor (beta chain) was documented in a study of PD-1 blockade in classical Hodgkin lymphoma. Looking at the study overall: Every 2 weeks, patients had 3 mg/kg nivolumab intravenously.

Study results and caveats: Baseline diversity was lower in partial responders and progressors than complete responders. In CD4+ cells, TCR diversity went up significantly by C4D1, but in CD8+ cells it did not.

Relapses following autologous stem cell transplantation were seen in all patients, with brentuximab vedotin exposure varying. When best responses were assessed, they were complete response, partial response or progressive disease. Produced via immunoSEQ multiplex PCR; TCRdb's table is partial and in-frame only. This sample has 150,000 or so clones; about 81% occur once, and the top ten carry about 9.3%. As regards this clone: Its target is not known.

The germline V gene encodes CDR1 MNHEY and CDR2 SVGAGI. V dropped 4 bases and J dropped 1 base, with 7 bases sitting between them. The CDR3 has 13 residues. The source of this sequence is a human donor with classical Hodgkin lymphoma. The chain employs TRBV6-5 and TRBJ1-1; TRBD1 is a possible D gene (6 bases). The sample consisted of peripheral blood mononuclear cells (PBMCs), taken before the second cycle of nivolumab. The CDR3 loop reads CASSWGQNTEAFF. CDR3 bases: TGTGCCAGCAGTTGGGGACAGAACACTGAAGCTTTCTTT.